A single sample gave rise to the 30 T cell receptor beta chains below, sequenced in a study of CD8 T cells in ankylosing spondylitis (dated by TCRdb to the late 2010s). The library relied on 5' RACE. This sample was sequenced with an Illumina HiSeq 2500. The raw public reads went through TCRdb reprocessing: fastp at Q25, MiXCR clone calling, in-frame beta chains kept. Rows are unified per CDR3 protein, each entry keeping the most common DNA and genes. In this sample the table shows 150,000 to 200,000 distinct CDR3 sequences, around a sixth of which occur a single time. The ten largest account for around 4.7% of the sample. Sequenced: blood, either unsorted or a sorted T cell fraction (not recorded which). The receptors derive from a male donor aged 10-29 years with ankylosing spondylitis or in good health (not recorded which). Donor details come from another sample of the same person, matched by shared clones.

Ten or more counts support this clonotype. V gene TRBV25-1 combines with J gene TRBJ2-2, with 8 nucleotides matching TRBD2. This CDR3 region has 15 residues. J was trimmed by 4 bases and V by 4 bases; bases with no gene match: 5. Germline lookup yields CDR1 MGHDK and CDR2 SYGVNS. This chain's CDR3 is CASSGLAGPTGELFF. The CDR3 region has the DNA TGTGCCAGCAGTGGGCTAGCGGGTCCCACCGGGGAGCTGTTTTTT.

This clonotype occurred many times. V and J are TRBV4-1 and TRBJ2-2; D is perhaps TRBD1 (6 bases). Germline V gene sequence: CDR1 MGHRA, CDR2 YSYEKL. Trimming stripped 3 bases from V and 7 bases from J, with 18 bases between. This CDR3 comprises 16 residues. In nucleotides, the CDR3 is TGCGCCAGCAGCCACGAAGGACAGTCACGGGGCGGGGAGCTGTTTTTT. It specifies CASSHEGQSRGGELFF.

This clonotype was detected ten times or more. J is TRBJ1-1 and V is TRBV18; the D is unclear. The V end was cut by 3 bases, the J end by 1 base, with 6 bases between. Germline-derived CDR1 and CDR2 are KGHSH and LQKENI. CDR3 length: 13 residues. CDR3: CASSPKENTEAFF. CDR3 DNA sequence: TGTGCCAGCTCACCGAAGGAGAACACTGAAGCTTTCTTT.

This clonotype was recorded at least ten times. CDR3 sequence reads: CASSLVGPQHF. The CDR3 DNA reads as TGTGCCAGCAGTTTAGTCGGGCCCCAGCATTTT. The V and J genes are TRBV12-3 or TRBV12-4 and TRBJ1-5, with D unclear. The CDR3 is 11 amino acids. V was cut by 1 base and J by 9 bases, with 4 bases left in between.

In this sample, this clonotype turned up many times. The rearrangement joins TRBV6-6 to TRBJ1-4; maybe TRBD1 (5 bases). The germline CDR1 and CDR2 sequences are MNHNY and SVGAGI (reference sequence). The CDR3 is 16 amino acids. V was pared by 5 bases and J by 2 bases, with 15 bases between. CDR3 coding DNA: TGTGCCAGCAGTCCCCCGCGGCGGGGCACTAATGAAAAACTGTTTTTT. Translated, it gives CASSPPRRGTNEKLFF.

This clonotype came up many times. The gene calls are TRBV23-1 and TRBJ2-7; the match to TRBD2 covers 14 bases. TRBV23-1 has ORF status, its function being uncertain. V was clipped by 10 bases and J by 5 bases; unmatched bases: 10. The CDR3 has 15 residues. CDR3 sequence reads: CAIPGLAGVGHEQYV. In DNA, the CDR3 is TGCGCCATCCCGGGACTAGCGGGAGTCGGTCACGAGCAGTACGTC.

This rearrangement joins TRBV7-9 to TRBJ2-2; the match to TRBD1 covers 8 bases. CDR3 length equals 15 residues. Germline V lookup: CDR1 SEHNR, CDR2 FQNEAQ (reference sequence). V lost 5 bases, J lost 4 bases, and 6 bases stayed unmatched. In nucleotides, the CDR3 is TGTGCCAGCAGCACGACAGGGGACGGCACCGGGGAGCTGTTTTTT. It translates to CASSTTGDGTGELFF.

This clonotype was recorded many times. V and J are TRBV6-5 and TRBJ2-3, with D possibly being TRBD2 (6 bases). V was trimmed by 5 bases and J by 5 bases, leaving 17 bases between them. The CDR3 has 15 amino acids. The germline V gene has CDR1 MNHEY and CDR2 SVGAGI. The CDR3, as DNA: TGTGCCAGCAGTCGCCATCGGGAGCATCTAGATACGCAGTATTTT. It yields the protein CASSRHREHLDTQYF.

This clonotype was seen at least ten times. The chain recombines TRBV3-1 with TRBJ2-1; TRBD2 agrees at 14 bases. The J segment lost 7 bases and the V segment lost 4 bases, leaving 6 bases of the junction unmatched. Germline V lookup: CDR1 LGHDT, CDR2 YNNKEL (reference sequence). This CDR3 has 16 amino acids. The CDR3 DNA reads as TGTGCCAGCAGCCGGACCGGGACTAGCGGGAGTAATGAGCAGTTCTTC. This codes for CASSRTGTSGSNEQFF.

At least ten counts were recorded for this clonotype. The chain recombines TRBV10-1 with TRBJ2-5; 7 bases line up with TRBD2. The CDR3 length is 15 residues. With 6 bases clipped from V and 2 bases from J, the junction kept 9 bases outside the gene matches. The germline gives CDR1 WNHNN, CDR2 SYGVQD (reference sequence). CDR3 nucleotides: TGCGCCAGCAGCGGGTCAGGGAGGGTACAAGAGACCCAGTACTTC. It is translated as CASSGSGRVQETQYF.

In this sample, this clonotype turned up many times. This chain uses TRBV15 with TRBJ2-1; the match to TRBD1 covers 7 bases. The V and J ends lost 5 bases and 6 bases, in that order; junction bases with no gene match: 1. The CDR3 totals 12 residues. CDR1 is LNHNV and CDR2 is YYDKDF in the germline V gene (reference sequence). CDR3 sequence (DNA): TGTGCCACCAGCTCAGGGGGCAATGAGCAGTTCTTC. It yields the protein CATSSGGNEQFF.

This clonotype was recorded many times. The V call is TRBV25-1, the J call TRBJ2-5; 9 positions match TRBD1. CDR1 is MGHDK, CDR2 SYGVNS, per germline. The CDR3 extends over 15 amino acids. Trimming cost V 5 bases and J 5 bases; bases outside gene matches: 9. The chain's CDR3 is CASSPPGTGSETQYF. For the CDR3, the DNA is TGTGCCAGCAGTCCCCCCGGGACAGGGAGTGAGACCCAGTACTTC.

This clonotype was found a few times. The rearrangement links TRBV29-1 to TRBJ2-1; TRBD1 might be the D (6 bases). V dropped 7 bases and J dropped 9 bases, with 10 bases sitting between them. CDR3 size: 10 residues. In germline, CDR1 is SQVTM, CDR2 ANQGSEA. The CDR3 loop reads CSARGFEQFF. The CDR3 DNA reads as TGCAGCGCCAGGGGATTTGAGCAGTTCTTC.

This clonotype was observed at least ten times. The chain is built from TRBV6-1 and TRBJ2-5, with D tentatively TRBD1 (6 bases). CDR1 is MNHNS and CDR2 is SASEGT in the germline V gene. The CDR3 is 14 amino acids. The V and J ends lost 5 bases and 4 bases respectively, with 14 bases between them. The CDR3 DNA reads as TGTGCCAGCAGTCAGGGGCCTAGCCCAGAGACCCAGTACTTC. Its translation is CASSQGPSPETQYF.

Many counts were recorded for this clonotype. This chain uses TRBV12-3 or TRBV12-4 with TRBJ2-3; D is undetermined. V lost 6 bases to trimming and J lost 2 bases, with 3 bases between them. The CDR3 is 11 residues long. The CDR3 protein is CASSPTDTQYF. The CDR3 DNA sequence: TGTGCCAGCAGCCCCACAGATACGCAGTATTTT.

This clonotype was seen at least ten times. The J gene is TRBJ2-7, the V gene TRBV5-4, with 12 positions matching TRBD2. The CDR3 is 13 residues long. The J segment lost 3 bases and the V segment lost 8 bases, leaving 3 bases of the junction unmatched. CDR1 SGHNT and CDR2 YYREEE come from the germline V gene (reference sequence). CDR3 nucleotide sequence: TGTGCCAGTCAACTAGCGGGAGGCTACGAGCAGTACGTC. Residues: CASQLAGGYEQYV.

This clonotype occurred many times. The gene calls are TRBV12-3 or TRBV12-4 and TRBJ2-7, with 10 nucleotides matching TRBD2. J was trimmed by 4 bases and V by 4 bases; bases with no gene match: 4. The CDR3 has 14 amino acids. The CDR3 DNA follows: TGTGCCAGCAGTTCATCTAGCGGGAGTTACGAGCAGTACGTC. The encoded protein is CASSSSSGSYEQYV.

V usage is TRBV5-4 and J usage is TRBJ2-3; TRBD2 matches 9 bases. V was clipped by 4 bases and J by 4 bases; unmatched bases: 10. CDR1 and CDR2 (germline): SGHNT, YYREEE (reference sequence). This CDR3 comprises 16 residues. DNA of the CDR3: TGTGCCAGCAGCCTCAATAGCGGGAGAGGTTCAGATACGCAGTATTTT. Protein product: CASSLNSGRGSDTQYF.

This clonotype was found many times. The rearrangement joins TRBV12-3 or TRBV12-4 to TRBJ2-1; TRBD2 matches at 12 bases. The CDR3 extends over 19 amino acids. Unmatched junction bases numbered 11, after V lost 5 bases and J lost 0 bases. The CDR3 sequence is CASSTGTSGLGTSYNEQFF. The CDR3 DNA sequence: TGTGCCAGCAGTACCGGGACTAGCGGGCTCGGTACCTCCTACAATGAGCAGTTCTTC.

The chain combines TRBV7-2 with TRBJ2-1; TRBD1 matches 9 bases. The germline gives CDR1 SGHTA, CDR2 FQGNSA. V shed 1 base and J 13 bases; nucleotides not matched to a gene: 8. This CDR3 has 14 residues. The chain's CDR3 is CASSLVPTGGIQFF. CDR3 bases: TGTGCCAGCAGCTTAGTCCCGACAGGGGGAATACAGTTCTTC.

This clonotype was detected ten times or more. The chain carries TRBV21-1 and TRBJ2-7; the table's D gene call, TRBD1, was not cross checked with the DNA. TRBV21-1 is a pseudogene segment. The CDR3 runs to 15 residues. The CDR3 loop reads CASSVRTGGSYEQYV. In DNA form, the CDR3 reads TGTGCCAGCAGCGTTCGGACAGGGGGCTCCTACGAGCAGTACGTC.

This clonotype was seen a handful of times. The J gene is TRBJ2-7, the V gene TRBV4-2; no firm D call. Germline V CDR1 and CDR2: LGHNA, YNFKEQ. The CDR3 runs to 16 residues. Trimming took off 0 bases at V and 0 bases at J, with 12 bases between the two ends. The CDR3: CASSQDGNPFSYEQYF. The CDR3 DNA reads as TGTGCCAGCAGCCAAGACGGAAACCCTTTCTCCTACGAGCAGTACTTC.

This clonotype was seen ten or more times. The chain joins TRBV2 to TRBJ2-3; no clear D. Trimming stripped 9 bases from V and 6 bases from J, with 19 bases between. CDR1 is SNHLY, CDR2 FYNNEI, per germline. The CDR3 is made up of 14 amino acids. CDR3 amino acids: CARDNSTGSDTQYF. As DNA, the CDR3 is TGTGCCAGAGATAACAGTACCGGGTCCGATACGCAGTATTTT.

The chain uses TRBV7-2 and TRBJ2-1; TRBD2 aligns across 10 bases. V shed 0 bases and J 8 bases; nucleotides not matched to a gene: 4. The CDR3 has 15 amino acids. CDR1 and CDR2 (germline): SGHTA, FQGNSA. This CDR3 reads CASSLAASGSHEQFF. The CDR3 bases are TGTGCCAGCAGCTTAGCGGCTAGCGGGAGCCATGAGCAGTTCTTC.

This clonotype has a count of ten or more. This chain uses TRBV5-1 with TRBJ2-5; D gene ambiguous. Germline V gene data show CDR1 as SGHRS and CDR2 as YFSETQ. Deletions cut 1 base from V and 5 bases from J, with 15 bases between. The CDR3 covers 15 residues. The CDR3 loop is CASSLRPGRGETQYF. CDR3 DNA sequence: TGCGCCAGCAGCTTGAGGCCAGGACGTGGGGAGACCCAGTACTTC.

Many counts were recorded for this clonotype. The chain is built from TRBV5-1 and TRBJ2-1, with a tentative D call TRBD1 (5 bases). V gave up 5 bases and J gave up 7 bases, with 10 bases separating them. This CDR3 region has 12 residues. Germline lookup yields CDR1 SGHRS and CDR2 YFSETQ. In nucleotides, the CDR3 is TGCGCCAGCAGTTCTGCAGGGAATGAGCAGTTCTTC. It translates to CASSSAGNEQFF.

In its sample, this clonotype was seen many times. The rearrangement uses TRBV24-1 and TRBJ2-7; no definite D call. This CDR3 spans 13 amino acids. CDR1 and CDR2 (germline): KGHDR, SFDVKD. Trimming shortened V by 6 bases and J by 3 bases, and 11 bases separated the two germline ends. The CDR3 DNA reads TGTGCCACCAGTCCGGGCCCTTACTACGAGCAGTACTTC. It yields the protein CATSPGPYYEQYF.

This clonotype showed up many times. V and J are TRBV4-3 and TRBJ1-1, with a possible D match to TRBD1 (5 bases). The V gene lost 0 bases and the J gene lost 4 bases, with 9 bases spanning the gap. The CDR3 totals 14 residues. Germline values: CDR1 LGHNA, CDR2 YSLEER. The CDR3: CASSQDTGRTEAFF. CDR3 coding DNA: TGCGCCAGCAGCCAAGACACAGGACGCACTGAAGCTTTCTTT.

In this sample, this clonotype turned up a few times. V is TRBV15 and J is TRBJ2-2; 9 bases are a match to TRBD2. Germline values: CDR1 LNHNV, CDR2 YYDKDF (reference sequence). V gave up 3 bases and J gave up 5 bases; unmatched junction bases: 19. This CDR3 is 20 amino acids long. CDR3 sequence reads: CATSRTFSGSRVSRTGELFF. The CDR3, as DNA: TGTGCCACCAGCAGGACCTTTAGCGGGAGTAGAGTTTCGCGGACCGGGGAGCTGTTTTTT.

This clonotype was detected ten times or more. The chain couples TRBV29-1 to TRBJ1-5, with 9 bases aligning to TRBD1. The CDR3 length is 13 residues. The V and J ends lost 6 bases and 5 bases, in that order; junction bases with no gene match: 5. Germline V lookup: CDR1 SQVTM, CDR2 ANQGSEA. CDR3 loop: CSVSTGGDQPQHF. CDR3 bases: TGCAGCGTATCGACAGGGGGAGATCAGCCCCAGCATTTT.